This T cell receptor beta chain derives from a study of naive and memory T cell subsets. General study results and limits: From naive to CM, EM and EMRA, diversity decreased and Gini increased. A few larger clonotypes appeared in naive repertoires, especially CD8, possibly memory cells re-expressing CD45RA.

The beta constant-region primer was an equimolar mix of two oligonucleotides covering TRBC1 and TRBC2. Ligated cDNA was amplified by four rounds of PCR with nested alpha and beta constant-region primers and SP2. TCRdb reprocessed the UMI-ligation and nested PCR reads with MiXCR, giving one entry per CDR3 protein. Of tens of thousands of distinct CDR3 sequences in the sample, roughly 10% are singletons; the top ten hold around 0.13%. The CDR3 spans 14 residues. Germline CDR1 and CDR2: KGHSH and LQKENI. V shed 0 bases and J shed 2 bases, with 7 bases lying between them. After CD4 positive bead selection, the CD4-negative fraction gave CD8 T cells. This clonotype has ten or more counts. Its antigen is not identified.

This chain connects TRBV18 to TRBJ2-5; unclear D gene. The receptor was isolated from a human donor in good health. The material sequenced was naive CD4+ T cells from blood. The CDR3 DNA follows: TGTGCCAGCTCACCACCAAACAGTCAAGAGACCCAGTACTTC. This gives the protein CASSPPNSQETQYF.